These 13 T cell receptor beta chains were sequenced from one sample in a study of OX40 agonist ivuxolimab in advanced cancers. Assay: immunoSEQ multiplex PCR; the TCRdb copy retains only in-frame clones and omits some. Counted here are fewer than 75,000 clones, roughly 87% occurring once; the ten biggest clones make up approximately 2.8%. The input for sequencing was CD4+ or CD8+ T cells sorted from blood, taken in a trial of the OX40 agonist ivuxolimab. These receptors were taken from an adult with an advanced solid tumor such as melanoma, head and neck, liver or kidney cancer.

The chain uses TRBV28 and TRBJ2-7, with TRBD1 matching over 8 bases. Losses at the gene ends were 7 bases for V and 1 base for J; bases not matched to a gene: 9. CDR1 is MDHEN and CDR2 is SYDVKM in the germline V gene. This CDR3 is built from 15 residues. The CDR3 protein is CASTLSGTGSYEQYF. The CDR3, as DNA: TGTGCCAGCACCCTATCCGGGACAGGATCCTACGAGCAGTACTTC.

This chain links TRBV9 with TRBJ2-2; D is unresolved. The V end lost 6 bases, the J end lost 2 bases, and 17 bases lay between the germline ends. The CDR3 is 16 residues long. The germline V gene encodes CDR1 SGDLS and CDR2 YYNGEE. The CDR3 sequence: CASTYGGGDNTGELFF. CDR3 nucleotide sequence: TGTGCCAGCACCTATGGCGGTGGGGATAACACCGGGGAGCTGTTTTTT.

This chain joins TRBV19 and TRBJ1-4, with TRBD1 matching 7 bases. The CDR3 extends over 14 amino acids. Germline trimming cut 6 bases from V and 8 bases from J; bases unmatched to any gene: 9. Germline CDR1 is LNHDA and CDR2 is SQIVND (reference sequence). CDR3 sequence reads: CASRLRGLGEKLFF. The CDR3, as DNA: TGTGCCAGTAGGTTGAGGGGGCTAGGAGAAAAACTGTTTTTT.

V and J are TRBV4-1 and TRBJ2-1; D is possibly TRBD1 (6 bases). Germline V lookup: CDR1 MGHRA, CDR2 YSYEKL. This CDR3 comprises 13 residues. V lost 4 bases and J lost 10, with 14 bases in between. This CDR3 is CASSRWTEKEQFF. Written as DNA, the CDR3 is TGCGCCAGCAGCCGATGGACAGAGAAAGAGCAGTTCTTC.

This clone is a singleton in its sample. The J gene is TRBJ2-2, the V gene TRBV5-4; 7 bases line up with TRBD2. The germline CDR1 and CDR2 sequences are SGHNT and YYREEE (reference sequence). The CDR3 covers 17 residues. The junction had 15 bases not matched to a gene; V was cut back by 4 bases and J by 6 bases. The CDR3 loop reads CASSHGGYRGGSGELFF. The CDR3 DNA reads TGTGCCAGCAGCCACGGGGGGTACCGGGGAGGCTCCGGGGAGCTGTTTTTT.

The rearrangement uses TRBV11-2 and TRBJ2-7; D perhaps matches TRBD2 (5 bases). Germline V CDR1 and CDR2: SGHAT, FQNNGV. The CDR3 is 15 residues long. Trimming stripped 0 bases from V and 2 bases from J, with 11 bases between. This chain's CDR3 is CASSLERAGAYEQYF. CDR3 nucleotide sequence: TGTGCCAGCAGCTTAGAGAGGGCCGGGGCCTACGAGCAGTACTTC.

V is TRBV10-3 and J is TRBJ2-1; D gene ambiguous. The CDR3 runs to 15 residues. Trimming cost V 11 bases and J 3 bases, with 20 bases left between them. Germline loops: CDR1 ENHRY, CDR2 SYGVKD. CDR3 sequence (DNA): TGTGCCGCCACAAACGCGGCGACTTTCTACAATGAGCAGTTCTTC. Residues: CAATNAATFYNEQFF.

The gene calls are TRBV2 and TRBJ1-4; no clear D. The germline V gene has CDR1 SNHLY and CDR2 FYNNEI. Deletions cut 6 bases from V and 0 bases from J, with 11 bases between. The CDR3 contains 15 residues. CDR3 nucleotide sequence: TGTGCCAGCAGGGGCAGGCTCTCAACTAATGAAAAACTGTTTTTT. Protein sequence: CASRGRLSTNEKLFF.

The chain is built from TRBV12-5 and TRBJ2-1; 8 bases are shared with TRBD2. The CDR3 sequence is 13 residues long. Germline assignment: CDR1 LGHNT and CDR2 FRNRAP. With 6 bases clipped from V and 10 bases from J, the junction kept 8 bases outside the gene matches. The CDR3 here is CASGFVGGGEQFF. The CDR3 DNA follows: TGTGCTAGTGGCTTTGTCGGGGGGGGAGAGCAGTTCTTC. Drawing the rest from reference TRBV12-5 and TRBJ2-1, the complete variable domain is DARVTQTPRHKVTEMGQEVTMRCQPILGHNTVFWYRQTMMQGLELLAYFRNRAPLDDSGMPKDRFSAEMPDATLATLKIQPSEPRDSAVYFCASGFVGGGEQFFGPGTRLTVL.

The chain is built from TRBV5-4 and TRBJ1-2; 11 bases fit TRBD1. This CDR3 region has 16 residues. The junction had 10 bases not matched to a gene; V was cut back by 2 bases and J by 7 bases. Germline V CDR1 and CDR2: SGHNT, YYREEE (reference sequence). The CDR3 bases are TGTGCCAGCAGCTTTGGGCGGGACAGGGGGTGGTCTGGCTACACCTTC. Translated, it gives CASSFGRDRGWSGYTF.

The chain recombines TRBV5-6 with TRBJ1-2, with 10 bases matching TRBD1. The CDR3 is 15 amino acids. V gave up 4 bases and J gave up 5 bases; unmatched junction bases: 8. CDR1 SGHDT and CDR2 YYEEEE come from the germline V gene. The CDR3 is CASSPPGQGTYGYTF. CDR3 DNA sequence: TGTGCCAGCAGCCCCCCGGGACAGGGGACGTATGGCTACACCTTC.

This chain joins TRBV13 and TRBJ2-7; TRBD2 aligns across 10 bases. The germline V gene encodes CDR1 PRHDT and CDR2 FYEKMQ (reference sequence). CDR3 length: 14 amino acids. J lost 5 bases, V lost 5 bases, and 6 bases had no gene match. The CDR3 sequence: CASSRGLATDEQYF. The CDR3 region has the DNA TGTGCCAGCAGCAGGGGACTAGCGACGGACGAGCAGTACTTC.

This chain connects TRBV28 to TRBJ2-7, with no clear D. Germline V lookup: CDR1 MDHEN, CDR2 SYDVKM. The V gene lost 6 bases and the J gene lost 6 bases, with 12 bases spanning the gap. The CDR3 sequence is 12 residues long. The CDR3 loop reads CASSLQWREQYF. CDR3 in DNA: TGTGCCAGCAGCCTACAATGGCGCGAGCAGTACTTC. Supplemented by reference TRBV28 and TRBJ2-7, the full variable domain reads DVKVTQSSRYLVKRTGEKVFLECVQDMDHENMFWYRQDPGLGLRLIYFSYDVKMKEKGDIPEGYSVSREKKERFSLILESASTNQTSMYLCASSLQWREQYFGPGTRLTVT.